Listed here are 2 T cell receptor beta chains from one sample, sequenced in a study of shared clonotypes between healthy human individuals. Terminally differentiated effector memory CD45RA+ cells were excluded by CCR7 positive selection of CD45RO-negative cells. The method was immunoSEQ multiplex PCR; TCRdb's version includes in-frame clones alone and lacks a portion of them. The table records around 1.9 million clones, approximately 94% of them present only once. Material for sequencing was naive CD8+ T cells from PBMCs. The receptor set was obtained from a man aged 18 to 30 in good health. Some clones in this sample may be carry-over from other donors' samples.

This CDR3 is CASSELTSVYSYEQYF. CDR3 coding DNA: TGCGCCAGCAGTGAGTTGACTAGCGTCTACTCCTACGAGCAGTACTTC. V gene TRBV10-1 combines with J gene TRBJ2-7, with 8 bases identical to TRBD2. After removal of 1 base from V and 0 bases from J, the junction contained 5 bases not matched to a gene. CDR1 is WNHNN, CDR2 SYGVQD, per germline (reference sequence). This CDR3 is built from 16 residues.

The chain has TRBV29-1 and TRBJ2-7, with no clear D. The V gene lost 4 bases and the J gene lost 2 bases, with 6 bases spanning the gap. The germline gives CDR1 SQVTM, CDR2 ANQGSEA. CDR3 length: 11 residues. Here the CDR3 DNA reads TGCAGCGTTGGGGTTACCTACGAGCAGTACTTC. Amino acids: CSVGVTYEQYF.